One TCR beta chain is described in this entry. The data belong to a study of blood T cell repertoires in COVID-19. Study at large: Samples of COVID-19 (acute and convalescent) were obtained from the United States, Italy and Spain. T cells, B-cell-depleted T cells, or PBMCs supplied cDNA or gDNA.

Germline CDR1 SGHNT, CDR2 YYREEE (reference sequence). The V and J ends lost 3 bases and 0 bases respectively, with 13 bases between them. CDR3 length: 15 residues. As processed by the authors: Counts of nucleated cells, estimated from reference gene primer amplification, were obtained. Here immunoSEQ multiplex PCR was the method, and the copy in TCRdb shows in-frame clones only, minus some. V, J and clone size were drawn from that table, and D and trimming were deduced from the DNA. This sample has about 44,000 clones; approximately 86% occur once, and the top ten carry approximately 23%. The V and J genes are TRBV5-4 and TRBJ2-7; TRBD1 might be the D (6 bases). The TCR was taken from a woman older than 75 in a cohort sampled during active or convalescent COVID-19. The sample taken for sequencing was peripheral blood. CDR3 DNA sequence: TGTGCCAGCAGCTCCCAAGACAGGAGCTCCTACGAGCAGTACTTC. Protein: CASSSQDRSSYEQYF.